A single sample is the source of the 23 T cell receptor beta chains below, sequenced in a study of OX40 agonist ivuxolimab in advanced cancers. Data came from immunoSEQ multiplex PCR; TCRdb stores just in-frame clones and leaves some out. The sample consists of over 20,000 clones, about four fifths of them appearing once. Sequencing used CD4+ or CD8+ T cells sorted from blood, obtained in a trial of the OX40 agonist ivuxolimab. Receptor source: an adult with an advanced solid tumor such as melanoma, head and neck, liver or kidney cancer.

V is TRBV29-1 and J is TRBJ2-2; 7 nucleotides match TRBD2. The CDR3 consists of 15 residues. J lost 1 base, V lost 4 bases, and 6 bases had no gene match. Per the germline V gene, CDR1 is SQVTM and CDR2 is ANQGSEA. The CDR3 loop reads CSVVLAEKNTGELFF. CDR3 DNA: TGCAGCGTTGTTCTAGCGGAGAAGAACACCGGGGAGCTGTTTTTT.

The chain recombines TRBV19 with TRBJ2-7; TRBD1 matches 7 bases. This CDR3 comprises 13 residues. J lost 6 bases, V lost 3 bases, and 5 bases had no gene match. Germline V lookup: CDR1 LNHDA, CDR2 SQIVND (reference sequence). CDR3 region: CASSIEGAAEQYF. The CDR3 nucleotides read TGTGCCAGTAGTATTGAGGGGGCTGCCGAGCAGTACTTC.

Here the CDR3 reads CASSLVEGSGNTIYF. CDR3 sequence (DNA): TGTGCCAGCAGCTTAGTGGAGGGTAGTGGAAACACCATATATTTT. This chain uses TRBV7-2 with TRBJ1-3; D is undetermined. The germline CDR1 and CDR2 sequences are SGHTA and FQGNSA. The CDR3 runs to 15 residues. V gave up 1 base and J gave up 3 bases, with 10 bases separating them.

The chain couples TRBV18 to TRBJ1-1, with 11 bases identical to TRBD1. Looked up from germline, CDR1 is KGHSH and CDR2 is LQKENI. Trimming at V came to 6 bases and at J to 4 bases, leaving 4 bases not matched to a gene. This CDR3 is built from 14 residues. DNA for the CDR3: TGTGCCAGCTCCCTGGGACAGGGGGGCACTGAAGCTTTCTTT. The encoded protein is CASSLGQGGTEAFF.

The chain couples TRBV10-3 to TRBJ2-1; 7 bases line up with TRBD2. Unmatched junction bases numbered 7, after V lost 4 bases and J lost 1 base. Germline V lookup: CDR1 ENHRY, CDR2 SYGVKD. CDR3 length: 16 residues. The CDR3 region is CAISGGGLVSYNEQFF. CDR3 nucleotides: TGTGCCATCAGTGGCGGAGGACTAGTATCCTACAATGAGCAGTTCTTC.

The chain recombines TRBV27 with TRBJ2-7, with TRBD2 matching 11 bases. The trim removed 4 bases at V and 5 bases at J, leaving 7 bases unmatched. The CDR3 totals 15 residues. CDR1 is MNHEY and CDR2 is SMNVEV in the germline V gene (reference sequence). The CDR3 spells CASSWTTSGTDEQYF. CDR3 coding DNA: TGTGCCAGCAGTTGGACGACTAGCGGGACCGACGAGCAGTACTTC.

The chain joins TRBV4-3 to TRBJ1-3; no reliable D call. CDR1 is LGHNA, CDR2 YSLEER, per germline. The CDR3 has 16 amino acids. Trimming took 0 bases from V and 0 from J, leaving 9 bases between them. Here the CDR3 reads CASSQDLGLSGNTIYF. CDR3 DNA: TGCGCCAGCAGCCAAGATCTCGGGCTCTCTGGAAACACCATATATTTT.

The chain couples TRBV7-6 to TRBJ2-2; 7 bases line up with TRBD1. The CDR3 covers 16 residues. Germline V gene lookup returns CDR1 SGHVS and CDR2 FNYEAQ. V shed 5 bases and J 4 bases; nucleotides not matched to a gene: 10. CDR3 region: CASSLILTGATGELFF. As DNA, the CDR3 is TGTGCCAGCAGCCTAATACTTACAGGGGCCACCGGGGAGCTGTTTTTT.

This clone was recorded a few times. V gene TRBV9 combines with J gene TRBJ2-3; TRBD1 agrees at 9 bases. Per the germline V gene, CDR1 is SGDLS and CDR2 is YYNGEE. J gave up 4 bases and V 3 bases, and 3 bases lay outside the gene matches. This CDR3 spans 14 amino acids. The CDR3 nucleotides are TGTGCCAGCAGCGCGGGACAGGGACCAGATACGCAGTATTTT. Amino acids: CASSAGQGPDTQYF. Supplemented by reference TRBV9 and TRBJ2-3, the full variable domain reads DSGVTQTPKHLITATGQRVTLRCSPRSGDLSVYWYQQSLDQGLQFLIQYYNGEERAKGNILERFSAQQFPDLHSELNLSSLELGDSALYFCASSAGQGPDTQYFGPGTRLTVL.

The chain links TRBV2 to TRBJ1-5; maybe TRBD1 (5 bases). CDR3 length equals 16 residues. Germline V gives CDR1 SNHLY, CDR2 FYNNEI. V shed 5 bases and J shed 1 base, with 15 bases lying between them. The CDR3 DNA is TGTGCCAGCAGTCGATACAAACAGGAGAGCAATCAGCCCCAGCATTTT. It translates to CASSRYKQESNQPQHF.

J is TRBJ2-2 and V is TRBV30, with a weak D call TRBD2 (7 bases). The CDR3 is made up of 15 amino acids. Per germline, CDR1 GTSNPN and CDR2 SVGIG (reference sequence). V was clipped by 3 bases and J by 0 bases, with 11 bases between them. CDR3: CAWRWGGSNTGELFF. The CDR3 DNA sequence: TGTGCCTGGAGGTGGGGGGGCTCGAACACCGGGGAGCTGTTTTTT.

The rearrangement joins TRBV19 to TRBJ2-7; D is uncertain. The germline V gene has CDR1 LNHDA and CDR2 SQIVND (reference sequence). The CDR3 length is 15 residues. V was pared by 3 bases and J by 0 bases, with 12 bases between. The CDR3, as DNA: TGTGCCAGTAGTATGGACGGACCGAGCTCCTACGAGCAGTACTTC. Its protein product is CASSMDGPSSYEQYF.

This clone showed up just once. CDR3 DNA sequence: TGTGCCAGCCAAAGGCCCCAGAGCTCCTACAATGAGCAGTTCTTC. Translation gives CASQRPQSSYNEQFF. The chain links TRBV5-6 to TRBJ2-1; D gene ambiguous. Germline loops: CDR1 SGHDT, CDR2 YYEEEE. The CDR3 runs to 15 residues. Trimming took off 7 bases at V and 0 bases at J, with 14 bases between the two ends.

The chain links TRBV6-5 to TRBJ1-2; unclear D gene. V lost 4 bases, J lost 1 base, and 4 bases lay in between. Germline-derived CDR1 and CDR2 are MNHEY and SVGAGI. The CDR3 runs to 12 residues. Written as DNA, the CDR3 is TGTGCCAGCAGTTCCGATAACTATGGCTACACCTTC. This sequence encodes CASSSDNYGYTF.

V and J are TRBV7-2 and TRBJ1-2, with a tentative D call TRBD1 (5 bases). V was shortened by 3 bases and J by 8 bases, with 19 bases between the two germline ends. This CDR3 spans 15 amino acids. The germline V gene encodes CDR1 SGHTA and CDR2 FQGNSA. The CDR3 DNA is TGTGCCAGCAGCTTGACACAAGAGGGGTTCTGGGGCTACACCTTC. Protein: CASSLTQEGFWGYTF. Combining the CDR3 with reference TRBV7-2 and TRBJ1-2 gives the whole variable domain GAGVSQSPSNKVTEKGKDVELRCDPISGHTALYWYRQSLGQGLEFLIYFQGNSAPDKSGLPSDRFSAERTGGSVSTLTIQRTQQEDSAVYLCASSLTQEGFWGYTFGSGTRLTVV.

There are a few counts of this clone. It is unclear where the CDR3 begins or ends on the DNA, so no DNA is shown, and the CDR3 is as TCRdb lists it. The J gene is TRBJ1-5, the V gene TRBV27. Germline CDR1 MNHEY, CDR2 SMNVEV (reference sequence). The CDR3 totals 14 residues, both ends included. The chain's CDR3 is CASSFLAGGQPQHF.

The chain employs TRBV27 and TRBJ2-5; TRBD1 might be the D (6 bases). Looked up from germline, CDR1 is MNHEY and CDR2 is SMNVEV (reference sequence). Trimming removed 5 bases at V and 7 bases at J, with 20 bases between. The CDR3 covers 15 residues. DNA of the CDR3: TGTGCCAGCAGTCCTTGGACAGCAGACGCCGGGACCCAGTACTTC. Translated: CASSPWTADAGTQYF.

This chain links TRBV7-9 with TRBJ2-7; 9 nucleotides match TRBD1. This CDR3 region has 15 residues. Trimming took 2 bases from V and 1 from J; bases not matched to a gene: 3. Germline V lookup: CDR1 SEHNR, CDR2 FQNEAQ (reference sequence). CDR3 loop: CASSLTGTGSYEQYF. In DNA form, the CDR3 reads TGTGCCAGCAGCTTAACCGGGACAGGGTCCTACGAGCAGTACTTC.

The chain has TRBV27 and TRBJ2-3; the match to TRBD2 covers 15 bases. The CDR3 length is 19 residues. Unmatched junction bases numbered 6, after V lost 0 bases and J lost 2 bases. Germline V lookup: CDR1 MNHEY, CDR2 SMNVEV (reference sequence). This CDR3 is CASSLSPGTSGGPTDTQYF. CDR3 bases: TGTGCCAGCAGTTTATCCCCGGGGACTAGCGGGGGGCCCACAGATACGCAGTATTTT.

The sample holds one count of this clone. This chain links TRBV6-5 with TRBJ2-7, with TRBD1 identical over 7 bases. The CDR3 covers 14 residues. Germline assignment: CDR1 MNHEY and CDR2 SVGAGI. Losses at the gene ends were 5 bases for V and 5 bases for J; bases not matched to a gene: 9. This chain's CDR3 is CASSTSGTANEQYF. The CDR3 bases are TGTGCCAGCAGTACCTCCGGGACAGCAAACGAGCAGTACTTC.

The CDR3 loop is CASSASRSFYEQYF. The CDR3 DNA sequence: TGTGCCAGCAGTGCCTCCCGTTCTTTCTACGAGCAGTACTTC. The chain carries TRBV28 and TRBJ2-7; the D is unclear. CDR1 is MDHEN, CDR2 SYDVKM, per germline. Trimming pared 5 bases from V and 3 bases from J, leaving 14 bases between. This CDR3 spans 14 amino acids. Combining the CDR3 with reference TRBV28 and TRBJ2-7 gives the whole variable domain DVKVTQSSRYLVKRTGEKVFLECVQDMDHENMFWYRQDPGLGLRLIYFSYDVKMKEKGDIPEGYSVSREKKERFSLILESASTNQTSMYLCASSASRSFYEQYFGPGTRLTVT.

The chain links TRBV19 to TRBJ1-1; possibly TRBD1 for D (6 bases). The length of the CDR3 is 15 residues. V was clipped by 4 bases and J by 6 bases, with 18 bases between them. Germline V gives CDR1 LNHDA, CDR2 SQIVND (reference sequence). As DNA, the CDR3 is TGTGCCAGTAGTAGGGACATTGTGGTGCTCGCTGAAGCTTTCTTT. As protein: CASSRDIVVLAEAFF.

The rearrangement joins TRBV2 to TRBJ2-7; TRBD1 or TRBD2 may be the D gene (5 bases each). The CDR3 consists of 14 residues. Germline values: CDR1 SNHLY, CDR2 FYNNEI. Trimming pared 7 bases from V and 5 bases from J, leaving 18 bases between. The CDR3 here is CASKPGRRDDEQYF. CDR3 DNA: TGTGCCAGCAAACCGGGACGCCGAGACGACGAGCAGTACTTC.